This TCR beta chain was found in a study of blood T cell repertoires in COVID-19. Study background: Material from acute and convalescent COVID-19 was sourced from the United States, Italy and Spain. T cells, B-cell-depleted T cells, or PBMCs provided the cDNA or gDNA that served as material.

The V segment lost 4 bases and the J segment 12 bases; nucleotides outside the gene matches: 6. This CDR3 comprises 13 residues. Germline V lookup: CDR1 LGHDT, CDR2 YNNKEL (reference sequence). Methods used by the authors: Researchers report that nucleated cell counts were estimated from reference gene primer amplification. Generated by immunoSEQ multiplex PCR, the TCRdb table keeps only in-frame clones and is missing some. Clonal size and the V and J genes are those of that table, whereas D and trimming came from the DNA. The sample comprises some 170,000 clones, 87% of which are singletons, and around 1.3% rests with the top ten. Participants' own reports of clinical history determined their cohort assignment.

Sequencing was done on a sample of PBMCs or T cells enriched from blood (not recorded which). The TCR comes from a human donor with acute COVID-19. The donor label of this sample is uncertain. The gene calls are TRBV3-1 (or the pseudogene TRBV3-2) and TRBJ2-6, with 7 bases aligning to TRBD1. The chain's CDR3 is CASSRQGSSVLTF. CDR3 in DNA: TGTGCCAGCAGCCGACAGGGATCATCCGTCCTGACTTTC.